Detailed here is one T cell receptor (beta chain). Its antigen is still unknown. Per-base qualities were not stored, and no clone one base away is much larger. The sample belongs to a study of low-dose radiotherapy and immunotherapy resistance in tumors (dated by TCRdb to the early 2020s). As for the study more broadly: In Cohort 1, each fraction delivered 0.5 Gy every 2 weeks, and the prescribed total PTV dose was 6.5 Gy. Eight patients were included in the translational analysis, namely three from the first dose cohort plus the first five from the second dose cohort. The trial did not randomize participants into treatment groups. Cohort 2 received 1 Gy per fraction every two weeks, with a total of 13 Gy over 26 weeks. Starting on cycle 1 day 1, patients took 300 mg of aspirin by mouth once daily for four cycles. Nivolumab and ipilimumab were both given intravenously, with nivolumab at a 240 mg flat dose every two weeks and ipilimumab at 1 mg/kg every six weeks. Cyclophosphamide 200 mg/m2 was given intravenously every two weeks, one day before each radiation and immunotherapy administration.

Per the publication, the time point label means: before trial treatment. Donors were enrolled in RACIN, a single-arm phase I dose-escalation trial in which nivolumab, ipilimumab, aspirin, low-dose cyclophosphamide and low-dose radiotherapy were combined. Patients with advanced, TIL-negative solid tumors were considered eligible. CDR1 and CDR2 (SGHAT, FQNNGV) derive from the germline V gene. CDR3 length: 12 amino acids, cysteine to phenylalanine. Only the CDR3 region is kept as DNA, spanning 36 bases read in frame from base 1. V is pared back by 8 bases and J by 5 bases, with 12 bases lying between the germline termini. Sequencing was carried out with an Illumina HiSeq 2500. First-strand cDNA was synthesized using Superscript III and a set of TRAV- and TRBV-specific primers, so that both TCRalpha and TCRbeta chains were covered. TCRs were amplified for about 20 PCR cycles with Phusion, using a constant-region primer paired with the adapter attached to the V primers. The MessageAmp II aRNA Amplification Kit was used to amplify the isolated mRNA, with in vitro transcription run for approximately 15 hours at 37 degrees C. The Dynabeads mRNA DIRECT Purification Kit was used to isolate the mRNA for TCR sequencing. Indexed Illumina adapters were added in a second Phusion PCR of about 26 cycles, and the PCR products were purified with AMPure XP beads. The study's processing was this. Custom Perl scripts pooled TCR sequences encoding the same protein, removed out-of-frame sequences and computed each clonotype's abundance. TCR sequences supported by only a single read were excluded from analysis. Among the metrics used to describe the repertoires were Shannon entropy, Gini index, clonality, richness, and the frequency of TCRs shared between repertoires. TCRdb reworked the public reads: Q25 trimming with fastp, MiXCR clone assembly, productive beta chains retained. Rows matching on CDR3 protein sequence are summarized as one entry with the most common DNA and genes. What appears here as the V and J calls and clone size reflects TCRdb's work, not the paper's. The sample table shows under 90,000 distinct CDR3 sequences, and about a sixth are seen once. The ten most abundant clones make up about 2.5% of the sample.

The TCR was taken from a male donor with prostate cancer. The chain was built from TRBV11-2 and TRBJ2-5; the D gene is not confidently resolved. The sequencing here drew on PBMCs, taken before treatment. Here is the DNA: TGTGCCAGCGGCCCATTGCTGGAGACCCAGTACTTC. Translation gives CASGPLLETQYF.